These 25 T cell receptor beta chains share one sample of origin, sequenced in a study of CD8 T cells in ankylosing spondylitis (dated by TCRdb to 2015 to 2018). What the study reported, not specific to this receptor: A TCR beta motif of eight highly homologous amino acid variants appeared characteristic of blood from ankylosing spondylitis patients.

Library preparation was by 5' RACE. Sequencing instrument: Illumina HiSeq 2500. The public reads were reanalyzed by TCRdb: fastp trimming at Q25, MiXCR alignment, in-frame beta chains only. Merged by CDR3 protein, the rows form single entries marked with the most common genes and DNA. The sample has about 540,000 distinct CDR3 sequences on record, roughly 12% of them singletons. About 6.8% of the sample comes from the top ten. The antigens of these receptors remain unknown. Sequenced: blood, either unsorted or a sorted T cell fraction (not recorded which). The receptors shown here come from a male donor with ankylosing spondylitis.

This clonotype came up a few times. This chain joins TRBV29-1 and TRBJ1-1, with 7 bases identical to TRBD1. The CDR3 extends over 14 amino acids. Germline assignment: CDR1 SQVTM and CDR2 ANQGSEA. V lost 6 bases and J lost 4; bases outside the gene matches: 11. The CDR3 spells CSVCRRQGGTEAFF. The DNA of the CDR3 is TGCAGCGTCTGCCGACGACAGGGCGGCACTGAAGCTTTCTTT.

This clonotype showed up just a few times. The V gene is TRBV20-1, the J gene TRBJ2-3; D gene unclear. V lost 3 bases to trimming and J lost 4 bases, with 20 bases between them. Germline CDR1 reads DFQATT; CDR2 reads SNEGSKA (reference sequence). The CDR3 has 16 amino acids. As DNA, the CDR3 is TGCAGTGCTAGGGATCCGGACCGAAGAAGTCCAGATACGCAGTATTTT. It translates to CSARDPDRRSPDTQYF.

This clonotype was seen more than once but under ten times. The CDR3 is CASSLGRVDNEKLFF. For the CDR3, the DNA is TGCGCCAGCAGCTTGGGCAGGGTGGATAATGAAAAACTGTTTTTT. This sequence joins TRBV5-1 and TRBJ1-4; possibly TRBD1 for D (5 bases). Trimming stripped 0 bases from V and 4 bases from J, with 10 bases between. CDR1 is SGHRS and CDR2 is YFSETQ in the germline V gene. This CDR3 spans 15 amino acids.

J is TRBJ2-5 and V is TRBV20-1; 7 nucleotides align to TRBD1. This CDR3 spans 14 amino acids. Unmatched junction bases numbered 5, after V lost 3 bases and J lost 1 base. Per germline, CDR1 DFQATT and CDR2 SNEGSKA (reference sequence). The CDR3 protein is CSASSQGVQETQYF. The CDR3 region has the DNA TGCAGTGCTAGTAGCCAGGGGGTCCAAGAGACCCAGTACTTC.

This clonotype was observed a handful of times. The CDR3 reads CASSLRGAASYEQYF. The CDR3 DNA reads TGTGCCAGCAGCCTCAGAGGAGCCGCCTCCTACGAGCAGTACTTC. The chain recombines TRBV12-3 or TRBV12-4 with TRBJ2-7; D unresolved. Deletions cut 6 bases from V and 0 bases from J, with 15 bases between. The CDR3 loop spans 15 amino acids.

The V and J genes are TRBV20-1 and TRBJ2-5, with 9 bases that match TRBD2. The CDR3 runs to 16 residues. V shed 4 bases and J 0 bases; nucleotides not matched to a gene: 9. Germline V CDR1 and CDR2: DFQATT, SNEGSKA (reference sequence). This chain's CDR3 is CSAIGASGTYQETQYF. CDR3 sequence (DNA): TGCAGTGCTATTGGGGCTAGCGGGACCTACCAAGAGACCCAGTACTTC.

The chain links TRBV6-2 or TRBV6-3 to TRBJ2-2; 12 bases map to TRBD1. CDR3 length: 20 residues. The junction had 20 bases not matched to a gene; V was cut back by 6 bases and J by 6 bases. The germline gives CDR1 MNHEY, CDR2 SVGEGT. The chain's CDR3 is CASSLHPGQGAKSGSGELFF. CDR3 DNA sequence: TGTGCCAGCAGCCTCCACCCGGGACAGGGGGCGAAAAGTGGCTCCGGGGAGCTGTTTTTT.

The chain links TRBV20-1 to TRBJ2-2; D is uncertain. Per germline, CDR1 DFQATT and CDR2 SNEGSKA (reference sequence). There are 12 residues in the CDR3. Between the trimmed V and J ends, which lost 1 base and 6 bases, there was a span of 6 bases. The CDR3 sequence: CSARVYAGELFF. In DNA form, the CDR3 reads TGCAGTGCTAGAGTATACGCCGGGGAGCTGTTTTTT.

This chain uses TRBV6-1 with TRBJ2-3, with D possibly being TRBD2 (6 bases). CDR1 and CDR2 from the germline V gene are MNHNS and SASEGT. V was trimmed by 11 bases and J by 1 base, leaving 19 bases between them. CDR3 length: 15 residues. This CDR3 reads CASKRTNFGTDTQYF. CDR3 DNA: TGTGCCTCCAAAAGGACTAACTTCGGCACAGATACGCAGTATTTT.

The chain links TRBV7-6 to TRBJ2-1, with D possibly being TRBD1 (6 bases). CDR1 and CDR2 (germline): SGHVS, FNYEAQ. The CDR3 loop spans 12 amino acids. V lost 6 bases and J 10 bases, leaving 13 bases between the germline ends. The CDR3, as DNA: TGTGCCAGCAGACCGAGTGGGGGCGAGCAGTTCTTC. As protein: CASRPSGGEQFF.

V usage is TRBV6-2 or TRBV6-3 and J usage is TRBJ2-7, with TRBD2 matching 7 bases. This CDR3 has 12 residues. Germline CDR1 and CDR2: MNHEY and SVGEGT. V gave up 9 bases and J gave up 5 bases; unmatched junction bases: 7. Written as DNA, the CDR3 is TGTGCCAGTACCACTAGCGTCCACGAGCAGTACTTC. Protein: CASTTSVHEQYF.

In this sample, this clonotype turned up a few times. This chain joins TRBV7-2 and TRBJ2-1; the D is unclear. This CDR3 has 14 amino acids. Trimming took 1 base from V and 8 from J, leaving 12 bases between them. From germline, CDR1 is SGHTA and CDR2 FQGNSA. The CDR3, as DNA: TGTGCCAGCAGCTTAGTTTCAGCTGGGTATGAGCAGTTCTTC. It translates to CASSLVSAGYEQFF. The full variable domain, its missing parts supplied by reference TRBV7-2 and TRBJ2-1, is GAGVSQSPSNKVTEKGKDVELRCDPISGHTALYWYRQSLGQGLEFLIYFQGNSAPDKSGLPSDRFSAERTGGSVSTLTIQRTQQEDSAVYLCASSLVSAGYEQFFGPGTRLTVL.

J is TRBJ1-1 and V is TRBV3-1, with 10 bases matching TRBD1. V lost 4 bases, J lost 0 bases, and 8 bases stayed unmatched. The CDR3 has 17 residues. Germline V gene lookup returns CDR1 LGHDT and CDR2 YNNKEL (reference sequence). The CDR3 DNA follows: TGTGCCAGCAGCCCCCGACAGGGGGCTTTTATGAACACTGAAGCTTTCTTT. It encodes CASSPRQGAFMNTEAFF. Complete variable domain (other parts from reference TRBV3-1 and TRBJ1-1): DTAVSQTPKYLVTQMGNDKSIKCEQNLGHDTMYWYKQDSKKFLKIMFSYNNKELIINETVPNRFSPKSPDKAHLNLHINSLELGDSAVYFCASSPRQGAFMNTEAFFGQGTRLTVV.

The chain links TRBV10-3 to TRBJ2-5; TRBD2 agrees at 12 bases. With V trimmed by 6 bases and J by 4 bases, 6 bases remained unmatched. Germline CDR1 ENHRY, CDR2 SYGVKD. The CDR3 contains 15 residues. CDR3: CAIRMGLAGGETQYF. For the CDR3, the DNA is TGTGCCATCAGGATGGGACTAGCGGGTGGAGAGACCCAGTACTTC.

V gene TRBV24-1 combines with J gene TRBJ2-2, with a tentative D call TRBD2 (6 bases). The CDR3 totals 17 residues. Trimming pared 5 bases from V and 1 base from J, leaving 16 bases between. CDR1 is KGHDR, CDR2 SFDVKD, per germline. The CDR3: CATSVPGEGLNTGELFF. For the CDR3, the DNA is TGTGCCACCAGTGTCCCGGGAGAAGGATTGAACACCGGGGAGCTGTTTTTT.

This clonotype was detected many times. CDR3 amino acids: CATSDLDEMDTQYF. CDR3 sequence (DNA): TGTGCCACCAGTGATTTGGACGAGATGGATACGCAGTATTTT. The V call is TRBV24-1, the J call TRBJ2-3; D is unresolved. CDR1 and CDR2 from the germline V gene are KGHDR and SFDVKD. V shed 0 bases and J shed 6 bases, with 9 bases lying between them. This CDR3 contains 14 residues.

The rearrangement links TRBV12-3 or TRBV12-4 to TRBJ1-4, with no clear D. CDR3 length equals 12 residues. Trimming left V 6 bases short and J 12 bases short, with 14 bases between. The CDR3 is CASSWGTAQLFF. CDR3 DNA: TGTGCCAGCAGCTGGGGTACAGCTCAACTGTTTTTT.

The chain couples TRBV5-1 to TRBJ2-1; maybe TRBD1 (5 bases). The V end lost 3 bases, the J end lost 2 bases, and 12 bases lay between the germline ends. The CDR3 extends over 15 amino acids. From germline, CDR1 is SGHRS and CDR2 YFSETQ. Here the CDR3 DNA reads TGCGCCAGCAGCTCCCTCGACAGCACCTACAATGAGCAGTTCTTC. This encodes CASSSLDSTYNEQFF.

This clonotype occurred a few times. The chain carries TRBV11-2 and TRBJ2-1; D tentatively reads TRBD1 or TRBD2 (5 bases each). The CDR3 spans 13 residues. CDR1 is SGHAT, CDR2 FQNNGV, per germline. The V end lost 4 bases, the J end lost 6 bases, and 10 bases lay between the germline ends. CDR3 sequence (DNA): TGTGCCAGCAGCTCCGGGACGGGCAATGAGCAGTTCTTC. This encodes CASSSGTGNEQFF.

The CDR3 DNA sequence: TGTGCCAGCATTTTTAACAGGGAAAAGACTGAAGCTTTCTTT. It encodes CASIFNREKTEAFF. The rearrangement joins TRBV2 to TRBJ1-1; D is perhaps TRBD1 (6 bases). The germline gives CDR1 SNHLY, CDR2 FYNNEI. This CDR3 is built from 14 residues. Trimming removed 7 bases at V and 5 bases at J, with 17 bases between.

This clonotype was seen a few times. The V call is TRBV27, the J call TRBJ1-5; 7 positions match TRBD1. CDR1 and CDR2 from the germline V gene are MNHEY and SMNVEV (reference sequence). J lost 5 bases, V lost 5 bases, and 6 bases had no gene match. CDR3 length: 14 amino acids. CDR3 DNA sequence: TGTGCCAGCAGTGTTGGACAGGCGGATCAGCCCCAGCATTTT. Translated: CASSVGQADQPQHF.

This clonotype occurred a few times. V usage is TRBV27 and J usage is TRBJ1-6; no definite D call. Trimming shortened V by 3 bases and J by 7 bases, and 4 bases separated the two germline ends. Per the germline V gene, CDR1 is MNHEY and CDR2 is SMNVEV (reference sequence). The CDR3 contains 12 residues. DNA of the CDR3: TGTGCCAGCAGTTTTCAGAATTCACCCCTCCACTTT. Translating it yields CASSFQNSPLHF.

This clonotype was picked up a small number of times. The chain links TRBV10-1 to TRBJ2-1; D unclear. The germline CDR1 and CDR2 sequences are WNHNN and SYGVQD (reference sequence). This CDR3 is 14 amino acids long. Trimming pared 6 bases from V and 4 bases from J, leaving 13 bases between. The CDR3 loop reads CASSPDPAYNEQFF. CDR3 in DNA: TGCGCCAGCAGCCCAGATCCGGCTTACAATGAGCAGTTCTTC.

This clonotype has just a few counts. This rearrangement joins TRBV27 to TRBJ2-7; possible D gene TRBD2, 6 bases. CDR1 MNHEY and CDR2 SMNVEV come from the germline V gene (reference sequence). The CDR3 consists of 14 residues. The germline V and J ends were trimmed by 3 bases and 4 bases, with 13 bases remaining between them. The DNA for the CDR3 is TGTGCCAGCAGTTTTGGGGGGACCGGGTACGAGCAGTACTTC. It codes for CASSFGGTGYEQYF.

The chain recombines TRBV6-1 with TRBJ1-4, with D perhaps matching TRBD1 (5 bases). V lost 10 bases, J lost 0 bases, and 18 bases lay in between. This CDR3 contains 16 residues. CDR1 is MNHNS and CDR2 is SASEGT in the germline V gene. The CDR3 spells CATRLGAPPTNEKLFF. The CDR3 region has the DNA TGTGCCACCCGGCTCGGGGCTCCGCCAACTAATGAAAAACTGTTTTTT.